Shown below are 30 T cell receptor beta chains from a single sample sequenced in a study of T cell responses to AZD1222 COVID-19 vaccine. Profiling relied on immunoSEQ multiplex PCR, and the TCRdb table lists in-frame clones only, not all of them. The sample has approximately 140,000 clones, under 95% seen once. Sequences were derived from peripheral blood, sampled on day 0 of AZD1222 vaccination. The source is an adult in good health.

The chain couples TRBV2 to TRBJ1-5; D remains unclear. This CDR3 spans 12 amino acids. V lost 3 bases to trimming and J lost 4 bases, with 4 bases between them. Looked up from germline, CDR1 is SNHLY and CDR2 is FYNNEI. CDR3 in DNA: TGTGCCAGCAGTGATAATAATCAGCCCCAGCATTTT. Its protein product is CASSDNNQPQHF.

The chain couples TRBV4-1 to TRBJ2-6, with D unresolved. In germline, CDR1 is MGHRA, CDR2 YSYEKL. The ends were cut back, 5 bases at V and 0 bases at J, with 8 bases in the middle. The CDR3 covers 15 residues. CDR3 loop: CASSLDPSGANVLTF. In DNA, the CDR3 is TGCGCCAGCAGCTTAGACCCCTCTGGGGCCAACGTCCTGACTTTC.

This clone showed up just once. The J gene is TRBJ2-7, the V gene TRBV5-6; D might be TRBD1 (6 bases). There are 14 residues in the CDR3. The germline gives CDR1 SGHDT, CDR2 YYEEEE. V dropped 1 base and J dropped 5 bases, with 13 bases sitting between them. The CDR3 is CASSLTGKVHEQYF. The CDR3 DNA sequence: TGTGCCAGCAGCTTGACAGGGAAAGTTCACGAGCAGTACTTC.

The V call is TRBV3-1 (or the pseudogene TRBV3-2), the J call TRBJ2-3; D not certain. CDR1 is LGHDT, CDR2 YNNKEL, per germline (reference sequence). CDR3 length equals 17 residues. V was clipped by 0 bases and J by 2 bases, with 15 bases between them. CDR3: CASSQDGSVSFTDTQYF. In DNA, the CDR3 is TGTGCCAGCAGCCAAGATGGATCGGTCTCCTTCACAGATACGCAGTATTTT.

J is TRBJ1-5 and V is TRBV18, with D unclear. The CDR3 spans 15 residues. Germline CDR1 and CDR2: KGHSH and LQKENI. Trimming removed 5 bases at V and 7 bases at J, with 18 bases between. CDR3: CASSYGIGVEQPQHF. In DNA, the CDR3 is TGTGCCAGCTCATATGGGATCGGCGTTGAGCAGCCCCAGCATTTT.

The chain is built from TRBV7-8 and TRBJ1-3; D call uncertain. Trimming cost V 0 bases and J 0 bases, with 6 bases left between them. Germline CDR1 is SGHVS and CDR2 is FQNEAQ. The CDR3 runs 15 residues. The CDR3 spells CASSLARSSGNTIYF. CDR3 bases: TGTGCCAGCAGCTTAGCCAGAAGCTCTGGAAACACCATATATTTT.

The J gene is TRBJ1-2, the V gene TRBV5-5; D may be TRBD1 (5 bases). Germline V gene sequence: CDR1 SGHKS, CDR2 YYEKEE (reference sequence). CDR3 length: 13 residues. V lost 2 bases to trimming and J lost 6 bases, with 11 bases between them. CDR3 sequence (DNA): TGTGCCAGCAGCTTTTATCGGGGCGATGGCTACACCTTC. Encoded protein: CASSFYRGDGYTF.

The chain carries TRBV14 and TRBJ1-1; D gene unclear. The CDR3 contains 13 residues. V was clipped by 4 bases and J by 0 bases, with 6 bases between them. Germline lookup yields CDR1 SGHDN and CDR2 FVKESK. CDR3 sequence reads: CASSPDMNTEAFF. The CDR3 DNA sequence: TGTGCCAGCAGCCCTGACATGAACACTGAAGCTTTCTTT.

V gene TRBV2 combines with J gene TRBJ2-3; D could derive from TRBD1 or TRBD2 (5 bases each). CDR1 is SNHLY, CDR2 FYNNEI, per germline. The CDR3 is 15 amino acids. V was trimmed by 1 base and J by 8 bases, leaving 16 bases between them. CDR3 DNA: TGTGCCAGCAGTGAAGGTCGGGGCCAACTTGCTACGCAGTATTTT. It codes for CASSEGRGQLATQYF.

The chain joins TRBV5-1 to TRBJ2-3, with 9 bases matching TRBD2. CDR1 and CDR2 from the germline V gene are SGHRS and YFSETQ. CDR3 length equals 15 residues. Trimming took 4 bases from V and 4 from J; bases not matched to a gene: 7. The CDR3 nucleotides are TGCGCCAGCAGCAAGGGACTAGCAGCCCCAGATACGCAGTATTTT. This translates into CASSKGLAAPDTQYF.

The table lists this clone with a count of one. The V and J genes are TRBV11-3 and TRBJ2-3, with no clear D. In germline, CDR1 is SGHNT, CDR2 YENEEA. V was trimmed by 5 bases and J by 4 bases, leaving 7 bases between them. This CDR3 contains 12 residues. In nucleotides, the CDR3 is TGTGCCAGCAGCCGAATATCAGATACGCAGTATTTT. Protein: CASSRISDTQYF. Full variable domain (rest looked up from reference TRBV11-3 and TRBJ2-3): EAGVVQSPRYKIIEKKQPVAFWCNPISGHNTLYWYLQNLGQGPELLIRYENEEAVDDSQLPKDRFSAERLKGVDSTLKIQPAELGDSAVYLCASSRISDTQYFGPGTRLTVL.

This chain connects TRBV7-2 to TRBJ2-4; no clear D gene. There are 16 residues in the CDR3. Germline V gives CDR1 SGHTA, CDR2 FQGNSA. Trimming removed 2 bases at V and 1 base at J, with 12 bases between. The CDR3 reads CASSLTRLGAKNIQYF. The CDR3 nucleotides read TGTGCCAGCAGCTTAACAAGACTCGGGGCCAAAAACATTCAGTACTTC.

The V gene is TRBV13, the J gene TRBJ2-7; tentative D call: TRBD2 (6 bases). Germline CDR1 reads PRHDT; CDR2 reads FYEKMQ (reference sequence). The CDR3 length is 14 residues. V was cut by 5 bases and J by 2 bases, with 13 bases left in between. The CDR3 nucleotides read TGTGCCAGCAGCGTCCGTTGGGGGGCCTACGAGCAGTACTTC. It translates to CASSVRWGAYEQYF.

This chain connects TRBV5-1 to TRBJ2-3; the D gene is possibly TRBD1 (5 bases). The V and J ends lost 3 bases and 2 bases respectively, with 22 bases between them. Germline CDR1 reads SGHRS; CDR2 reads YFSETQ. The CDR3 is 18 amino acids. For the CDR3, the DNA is TGCGCCAGCAGCTGGAAATCTTCCAGGGTCGGAATCACAGATACGCAGTATTTT. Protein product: CASSWKSSRVGITDTQYF.

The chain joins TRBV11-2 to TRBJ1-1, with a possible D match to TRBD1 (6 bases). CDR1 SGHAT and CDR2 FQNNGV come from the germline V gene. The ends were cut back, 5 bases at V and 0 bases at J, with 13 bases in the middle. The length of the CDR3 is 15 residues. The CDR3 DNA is TGTGCCAGCAGCACGAGGGGACAATTGAACACTGAAGCTTTCTTT. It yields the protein CASSTRGQLNTEAFF.

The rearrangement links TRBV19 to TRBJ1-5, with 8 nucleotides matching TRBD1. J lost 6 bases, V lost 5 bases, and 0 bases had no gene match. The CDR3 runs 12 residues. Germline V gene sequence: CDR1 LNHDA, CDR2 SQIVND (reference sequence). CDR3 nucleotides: TGTGCCAGTAGTCAGGGGGCTCAGCCCCAGCATTTT. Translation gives CASSQGAQPQHF.

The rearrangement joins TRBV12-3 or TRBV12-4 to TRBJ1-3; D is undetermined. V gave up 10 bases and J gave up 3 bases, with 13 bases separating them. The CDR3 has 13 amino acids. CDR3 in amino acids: CATSKPFGNTIYF. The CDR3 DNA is TGTGCCACTAGCAAACCCTTTGGAAACACCATATATTTT.

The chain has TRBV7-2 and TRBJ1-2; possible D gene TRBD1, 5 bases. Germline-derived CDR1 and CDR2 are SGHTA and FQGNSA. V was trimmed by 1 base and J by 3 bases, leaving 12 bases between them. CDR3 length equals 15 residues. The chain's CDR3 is CASSLDRTIYYGYTF. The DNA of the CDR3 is TGTGCCAGCAGCTTAGACAGGACGATATACTATGGCTACACCTTC.

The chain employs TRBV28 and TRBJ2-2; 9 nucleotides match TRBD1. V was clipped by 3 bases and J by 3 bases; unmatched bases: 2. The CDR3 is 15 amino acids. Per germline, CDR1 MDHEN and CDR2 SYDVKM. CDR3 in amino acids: CASSFGDRDTGELFF. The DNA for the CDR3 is TGTGCCAGCAGTTTCGGGGACAGGGACACCGGGGAGCTGTTTTTT.

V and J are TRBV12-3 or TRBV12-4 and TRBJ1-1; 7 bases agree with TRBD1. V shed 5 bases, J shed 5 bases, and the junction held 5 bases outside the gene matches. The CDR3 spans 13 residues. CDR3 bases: TGTGCCAGCAGTCGACAGGGTATGACTGAAGCTTTCTTT. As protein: CASSRQGMTEAFF.

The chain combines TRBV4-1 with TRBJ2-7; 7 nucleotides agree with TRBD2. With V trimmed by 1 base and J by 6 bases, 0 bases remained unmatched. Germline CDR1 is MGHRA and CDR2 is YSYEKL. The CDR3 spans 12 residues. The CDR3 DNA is TGCGCCAGCAGCCAAGCGGGGGGCGAGCAGTACTTC. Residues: CASSQAGGEQYF.

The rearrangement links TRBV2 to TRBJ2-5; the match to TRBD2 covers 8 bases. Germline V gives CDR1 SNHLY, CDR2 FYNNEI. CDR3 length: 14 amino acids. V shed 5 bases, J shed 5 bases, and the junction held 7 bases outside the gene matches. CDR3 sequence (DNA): TGTGCCAGCAGTCTCGGGAGGGCCGTCGAGACCCAGTACTTC. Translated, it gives CASSLGRAVETQYF.

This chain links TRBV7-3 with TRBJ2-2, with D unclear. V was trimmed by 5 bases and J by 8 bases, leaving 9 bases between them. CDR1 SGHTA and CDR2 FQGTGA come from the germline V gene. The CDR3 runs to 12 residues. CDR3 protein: CASSRPGGELFF. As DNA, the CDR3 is TGTGCCAGCAGCCGCCCCGGGGGGGAGCTGTTTTTT.

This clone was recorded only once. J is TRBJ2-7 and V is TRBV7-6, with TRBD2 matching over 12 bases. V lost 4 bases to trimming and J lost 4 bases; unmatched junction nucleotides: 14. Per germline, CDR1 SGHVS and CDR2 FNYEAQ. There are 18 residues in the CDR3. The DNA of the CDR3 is TGTGCCAGCAGCTCCCTGCCTAGCGGGGGGGCGAGTGGGTACGAGCAGTACTTC. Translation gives CASSSLPSGGASGYEQYF.

CDR3 amino acids: CASSLGDPELFF. The CDR3 DNA is TGTGCCAGCAGCTTAGGGGATCCGGAGCTGTTTTTT. The chain combines TRBV11-3 with TRBJ2-2; no clear D gene. Looked up from germline, CDR1 is SGHNT and CDR2 is YENEEA. The CDR3 consists of 12 residues. V lost 1 base to trimming and J lost 10 bases, with 7 bases between them.

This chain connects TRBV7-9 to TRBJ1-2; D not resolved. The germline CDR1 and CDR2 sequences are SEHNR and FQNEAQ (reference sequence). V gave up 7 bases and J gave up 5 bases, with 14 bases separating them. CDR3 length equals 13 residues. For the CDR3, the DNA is TGTGCCAGCACTCGGGGTGAAGTGTATGGCTACACCTTC. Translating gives CASTRGEVYGYTF.

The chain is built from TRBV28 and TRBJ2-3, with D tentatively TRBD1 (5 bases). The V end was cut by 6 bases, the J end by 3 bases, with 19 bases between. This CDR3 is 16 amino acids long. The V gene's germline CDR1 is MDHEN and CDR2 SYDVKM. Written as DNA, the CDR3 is TGTGCCAGCAGCCCGAGGTTAGGGGTACAGACAGATACGCAGTATTTT. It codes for CASSPRLGVQTDTQYF.

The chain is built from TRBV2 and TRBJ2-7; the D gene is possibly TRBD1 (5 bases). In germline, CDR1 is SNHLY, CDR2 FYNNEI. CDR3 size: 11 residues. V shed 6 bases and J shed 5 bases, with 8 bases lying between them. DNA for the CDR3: TGTGCCAGCAGGCAGGGCAACGAGCAGTACTTC. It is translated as CASRQGNEQYF.

As DNA, the CDR3 is TGTGCCAGCAGCCCACGCCCGCTAGCGGGAGTTTCGGAGACCCAGTACTTC. This gives the protein CASSPRPLAGVSETQYF. The chain couples TRBV5-4 to TRBJ2-5; 10 positions match TRBD2. The germline gives CDR1 SGHNT, CDR2 YYREEE (reference sequence). The V segment lost 4 bases and the J segment 5 bases; nucleotides outside the gene matches: 14. CDR3 length: 17 amino acids.

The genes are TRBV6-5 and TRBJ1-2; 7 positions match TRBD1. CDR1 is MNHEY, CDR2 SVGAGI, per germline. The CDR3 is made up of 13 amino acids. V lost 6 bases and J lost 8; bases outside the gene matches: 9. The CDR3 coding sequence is TGTGCCAGCAGGGCGGGTAGGGGGCGAGGCTACACCTTC. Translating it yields CASRAGRGRGYTF.